These 22 T cell receptor beta chains were sequenced from one sample in a study of T-cell reconstitution after alpha-beta-depleted transplantation in children. The library targeted TCRbeta and was prepared with unique molecular identifiers. TCRdb reprocessed the PCR reads via MiXCR and lists one record per CDR3 protein. This sample has around 300,000 distinct CDR3 sequences, with around a tenth found just once. Sequenced material: peripheral blood, taken 180 days after TCRalphabeta/CD19-depleted stem cell transplant. These receptors were collected from a male patient aged 2-15 years who had a stem cell transplant for chronic granulomatous disease, so the T cells may come from the graft donor.

This clonotype was observed many times. This chain joins TRBV20-1 and TRBJ2-3; TRBD2 agrees at 10 bases. Germline V gene sequence: CDR1 DFQATT, CDR2 SNEGSKA (reference sequence). This CDR3 is 15 amino acids long. V gave up 6 bases and J gave up 2 bases; unmatched junction bases: 8. Here the CDR3 reads CSAPRAGGHTDTQYF. The CDR3 region has the DNA TGCAGTGCCCCAAGAGCGGGAGGGCACACAGATACGCAGTATTTT.

This clonotype came up many times. The chain combines TRBV3-1 with TRBJ2-4; unclear D gene. V dropped 5 bases and J dropped 9 bases, with 8 bases sitting between them. CDR1 and CDR2 from the germline V gene are LGHDT and YNNKEL (reference sequence). This CDR3 has 11 residues. CDR3 nucleotides: TGTGCCAGCAGCACGTCGGGCATTCAGTACTTC. Protein sequence: CASSTSGIQYF. Drawing the rest from reference TRBV3-1 and TRBJ2-4, the complete variable domain is DTAVSQTPKYLVTQMGNDKSIKCEQNLGHDTMYWYKQDSKKFLKIMFSYNNKELIINETVPNRFSPKSPDKAHLNLHINSLELGDSAVYFCASSTSGIQYFGAGTRLSVL.

This clonotype has at least ten counts. The chain combines TRBV6-2 or TRBV6-3 with TRBJ1-5; maybe TRBD1 (5 bases). This CDR3 is built from 16 residues. The germline gives CDR1 MNHEY, CDR2 SVGEGT. The germline V and J ends were trimmed by 5 bases and 1 base, with 15 bases remaining between them. CDR3 sequence reads: CASSHPWGESNQPQHF. DNA for the CDR3: TGTGCCAGCAGTCACCCTTGGGGGGAGAGCAATCAGCCCCAGCATTTT.

This clonotype came up many times. V and J are TRBV7-2 and TRBJ2-7; 8 bases agree with TRBD1. The trim removed 3 bases at V and 7 bases at J, leaving 17 bases unmatched. Germline CDR1 SGHTA, CDR2 FQGNSA. The CDR3 totals 17 residues. CDR3 nucleotide sequence: TGTGCCAGCAGCTTTTTTCCCCTAAGGACAGGGAAGCGAGAGCAGTACTTC. Protein sequence: CASSFFPLRTGKREQYF.

This clonotype was recorded many times. This chain joins TRBV27 and TRBJ1-2; no firm D call. The CDR3 consists of 17 residues. Germline CDR1 reads MNHEY; CDR2 reads SMNVEV (reference sequence). Trimming shortened V by 5 bases and J by 2 bases, and 21 bases separated the two germline ends. CDR3 in DNA: TGTGCCAGCAGTAGAAACGTACAGAGAACCAAGAACTATGGCTACACCTTC. It translates to CASSRNVQRTKNYGYTF.

This chain uses TRBV19 with TRBJ2-7; D ambiguous. CDR1 and CDR2 from the germline V gene are LNHDA and SQIVND (reference sequence). The CDR3 is 13 amino acids. Trimming pared 5 bases from V and 5 bases from J, leaving 13 bases between. Here the CDR3 DNA reads TGTGCCAGTAGTTGGCAGTCCCTGGACGAGCAGTACTTC. Amino acid sequence: CASSWQSLDEQYF. Full variable domain (missing parts from reference TRBV19 and TRBJ2-7): DGGITQSPKYLFRKEGQNVTLSCEQNLNHDAMYWYRQDPGQGLRLIYYSQIVNDFQKGDIAEGYSVSREKKESFPLTVTSAQKNPTAFYLCASSWQSLDEQYFGPGTRLTVT.

This clonotype was detected many times. The chain joins TRBV29-1 to TRBJ2-7; D unresolved. In germline, CDR1 is SQVTM, CDR2 ANQGSEA. This CDR3 has 12 residues. Trimming left V 4 bases short and J 0 bases short, with 7 bases between. CDR3 sequence: CSVVQSSYEQYF. CDR3 DNA: TGCAGCGTTGTGCAGAGCTCCTACGAGCAGTACTTC.

This clonotype was observed many times. The V call is TRBV29-1, the J call TRBJ2-1; D is unresolved. Looked up from germline, CDR1 is SQVTM and CDR2 is ANQGSEA. CDR3 length: 14 residues. Trimming pared 6 bases from V and 4 bases from J, leaving 16 bases between. The CDR3 DNA reads as TGCAGCGTCGTCAAGACCGGGCGATACAATGAGCAGTTCTTC. Its translation: CSVVKTGRYNEQFF.

The table lists this clonotype with many counts. This chain connects TRBV18 to TRBJ2-7, with 8 positions matching TRBD1. Germline values: CDR1 KGHSH, CDR2 LQKENI. With 2 bases clipped from V and 2 bases from J, the junction kept 17 bases outside the gene matches. The CDR3 runs 19 residues. CDR3 residues: CASSPTRPGGNSNTYEQYF. DNA for the CDR3: TGTGCCAGCTCACCAACCCGGCCAGGGGGCAATTCCAATACCTACGAGCAGTACTTC.

This clonotype was observed at least ten times. The V gene is TRBV28, the J gene TRBJ2-7; 9 bases are shared with TRBD2. Germline trimming cut 6 bases from V and 2 bases from J; bases unmatched to any gene: 5. The CDR3 covers 14 residues. Germline V gene data show CDR1 as MDHEN and CDR2 as SYDVKM. The CDR3 spells CASRSSGKTYEQYF. The DNA of the CDR3 is TGTGCCAGCAGATCTAGCGGGAAAACCTACGAGCAGTACTTC.

The rearrangement joins TRBV2 to TRBJ1-4; TRBD1 agrees at 7 bases. The CDR3 loop spans 16 amino acids. Unmatched junction bases numbered 9, after V lost 4 bases and J lost 4 bases. Germline V gives CDR1 SNHLY, CDR2 FYNNEI. The CDR3 DNA follows: TGTGCCAGCAGTGCCAATGACAGGGACCTTAATGAAAAACTGTTTTTT. This gives the protein CASSANDRDLNEKLFF.

This clonotype showed up many times. V and J are TRBV20-1 and TRBJ1-2; D is uncertain. The V end lost 4 bases, the J end lost 6 bases, and 3 bases lay between the germline ends. CDR1 is DFQATT, CDR2 SNEGSKA, per germline (reference sequence). The CDR3 consists of 9 residues. CDR3 in amino acids: CSAKDGYTF. The CDR3, as DNA: TGCAGTGCTAAGGATGGCTACACCTTC.

This clonotype was detected many times. The chain recombines TRBV5-1 with TRBJ2-3; 7 positions agree with TRBD2. The CDR3 runs 15 residues. Germline trimming cut 3 bases from V and 5 bases from J; bases unmatched to any gene: 9. Germline V gene sequence: CDR1 SGHRS, CDR2 YFSETQ. CDR3 region: CASSSSRLAQDTQYF. In nucleotides, the CDR3 is TGCGCCAGCAGCTCTTCAAGACTAGCTCAAGATACGCAGTATTTT.

This clonotype appeared many times. The chain uses TRBV12-3 or TRBV12-4 and TRBJ2-7; 8 positions agree with TRBD2. V trimming: 4 bases; J trimming: 2 bases; junction bases outside the gene matches: 16. The CDR3 covers 18 residues. This chain's CDR3 is CASSSKQGATSGAYEQYF. Here the CDR3 DNA reads TGTGCCAGCAGTTCAAAACAGGGTGCAACTAGCGGTGCCTACGAGCAGTACTTC.

This clonotype has at least ten counts. V usage is TRBV20-1 and J usage is TRBJ1-2; TRBD1 matches 8 bases. This CDR3 has 13 residues. Per germline, CDR1 DFQATT and CDR2 SNEGSKA (reference sequence). The V gene end was trimmed by 6 bases and the J gene end by 0 bases; junction bases not matched to a gene: 3. The CDR3 protein is CSAAGGANYGYTF. The CDR3 coding sequence is TGCAGTGCAGCAGGGGGCGCTAACTATGGCTACACCTTC.

There are many counts of this clonotype. CDR3 in amino acids: CSARAGAEGRELFF. CDR3 nucleotides: TGCAGTGCTAGGGCGGGGGCGGAAGGGAGGGAGCTGTTTTTT. V gene TRBV20-1 combines with J gene TRBJ2-2, with D maybe TRBD2 (7 bases). The CDR3 loop spans 14 amino acids. Trimming took off 3 bases at V and 9 bases at J, with 17 bases between the two ends. The germline V gene encodes CDR1 DFQATT and CDR2 SNEGSKA (reference sequence).

This clonotype was seen more than once but under ten times. The chain employs TRBV4-3 and TRBJ2-1, with D possibly matching TRBD1 (6 bases). Trimming removed 4 bases at V and 6 bases at J, with 16 bases between. The CDR3 is 15 residues long. Germline values: CDR1 LGHNA, CDR2 YSLEER. The CDR3 spells CASSRGGGPINEQFF. CDR3 coding DNA: TGCGCCAGCAGCCGAGGTGGGGGCCCAATCAATGAGCAGTTCTTC.

This clonotype was detected many times. The rearrangement joins TRBV4-2 to TRBJ2-5; TRBD2 matches at 15 bases. CDR1 is LGHNA and CDR2 is YNFKEQ in the germline V gene. Unmatched junction bases numbered 4, after V lost 0 bases and J lost 5 bases. CDR3 length equals 17 residues. CDR3 sequence: CASSQEGLAGGRETQYF. Written as DNA, the CDR3 is TGTGCCAGCAGCCAAGAGGGACTAGCGGGGGGCAGGGAGACCCAGTACTTC.

This clonotype was recorded at least ten times. The J gene is TRBJ2-5, the V gene TRBV9; a possible D gene is TRBD2 (5 bases). CDR1 is SGDLS and CDR2 is YYNGEE in the germline V gene. Trimming took 0 bases from V and 5 from J, leaving 32 bases between them. This CDR3 is 21 amino acids long. Here the CDR3 DNA reads TGTGCCAGCAGCGTAGCGGTAAGGACCAAAAAAAATCCACTAGTGACGGAGACCCAGTACTTC. Translating it yields CASSVAVRTKKNPLVTETQYF.

By its share, this clonotype is medium-sized. J is TRBJ2-7 and V is TRBV10-1; 7 nucleotides line up with TRBD1. Trimming removed 6 bases from V and 3 bases from J; junction bases left unmatched: 11. CDR3 length equals 15 residues. Looked up from germline, CDR1 is WNHNN and CDR2 is SYGVQD (reference sequence). The DNA of the CDR3 is TGCGCCAGCAGGGAGATGGACAGGTCATACTACGAGCAGTACTTC. It specifies CASREMDRSYYEQYF.

This clonotype was counted many times. The rearrangement links TRBV10-3 to TRBJ2-7, with 9 bases that match TRBD2. Germline assignment: CDR1 ENHRY and CDR2 SYGVKD. The V and J ends lost 4 bases and 5 bases, in that order; junction bases with no gene match: 6. CDR3 length: 14 residues. As DNA, the CDR3 is TGTGCCATCAGTGGGGGACTAGCTGGACACGAGCAGTACTTC. It yields the protein CAISGGLAGHEQYF.

This clonotype has a count of ten or more. V usage is TRBV12-3 or TRBV12-4 and J usage is TRBJ2-3; D is uncertain. V dropped 3 bases and J dropped 2 bases, with 6 bases sitting between them. The CDR3 consists of 13 residues. The CDR3, as DNA: TGTGCCAGCAGTTTTAGTTCCACAGATACGCAGTATTTT. Translation gives CASSFSSTDTQYF.